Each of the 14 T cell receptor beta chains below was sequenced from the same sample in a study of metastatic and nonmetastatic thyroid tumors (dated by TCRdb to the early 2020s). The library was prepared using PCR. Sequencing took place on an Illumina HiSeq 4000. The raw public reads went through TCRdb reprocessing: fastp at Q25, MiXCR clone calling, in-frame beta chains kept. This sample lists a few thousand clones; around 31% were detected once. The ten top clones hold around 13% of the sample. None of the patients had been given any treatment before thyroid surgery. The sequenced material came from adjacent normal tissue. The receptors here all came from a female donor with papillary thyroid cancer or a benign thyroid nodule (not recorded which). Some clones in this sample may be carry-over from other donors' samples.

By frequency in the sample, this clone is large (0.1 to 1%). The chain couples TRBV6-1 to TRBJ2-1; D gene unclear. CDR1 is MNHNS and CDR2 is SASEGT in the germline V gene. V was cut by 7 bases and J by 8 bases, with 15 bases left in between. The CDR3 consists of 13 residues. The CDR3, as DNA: TGTGCCAGCACCGGCTACATTAGGGATGAGCAGTTCTTC. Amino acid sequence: CASTGYIRDEQFF.

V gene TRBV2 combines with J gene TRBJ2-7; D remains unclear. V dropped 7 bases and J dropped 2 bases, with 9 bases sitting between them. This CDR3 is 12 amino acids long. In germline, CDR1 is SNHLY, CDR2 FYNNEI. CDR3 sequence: CASTLTAYEQYF. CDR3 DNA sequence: TGTGCCAGCACTCTCACCGCCTACGAGCAGTACTTC.

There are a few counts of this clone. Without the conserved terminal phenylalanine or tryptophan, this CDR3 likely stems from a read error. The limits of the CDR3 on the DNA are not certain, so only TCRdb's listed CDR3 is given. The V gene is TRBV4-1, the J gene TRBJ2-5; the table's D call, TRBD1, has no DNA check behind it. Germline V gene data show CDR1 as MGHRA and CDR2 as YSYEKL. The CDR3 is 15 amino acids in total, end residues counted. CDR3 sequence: CARQLAGGRGQEAWL.

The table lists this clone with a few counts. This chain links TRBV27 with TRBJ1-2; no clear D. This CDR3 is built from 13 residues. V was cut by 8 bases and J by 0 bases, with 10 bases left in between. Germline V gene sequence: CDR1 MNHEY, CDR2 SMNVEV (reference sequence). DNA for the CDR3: TGTGCCAGCGCCCCCCACCCTAACTATGGCTACACCTTC. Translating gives CASAPHPNYGYTF.

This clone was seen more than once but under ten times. CDR3 residues: CAWSVPGTVTHSPLHF. The CDR3 DNA reads as TGTGCCTGGAGTGTCCCAGGGACCGTGACTCATTCACCCCTCCACTTT. J is TRBJ1-6 and V is TRBV30; tentative D call: TRBD1 (5 bases). Germline assignment: CDR1 GTSNPN and CDR2 SVGIG (reference sequence). The ends were cut back, 0 bases at V and 8 bases at J, with 17 bases in the middle. This CDR3 spans 16 amino acids. The variable domain in full, completed from reference TRBV30 and TRBJ1-6, reads SQTIHQWPATLVQPVGSPLSLECTVEGTSNPNLYWYRQAAGRGLQLLFYSVGIGQISSEVPQNLSASRPQDRQFILSSKKLLLSDSGFYLCAWSVPGTVTHSPLHFGNGTRLTVT.

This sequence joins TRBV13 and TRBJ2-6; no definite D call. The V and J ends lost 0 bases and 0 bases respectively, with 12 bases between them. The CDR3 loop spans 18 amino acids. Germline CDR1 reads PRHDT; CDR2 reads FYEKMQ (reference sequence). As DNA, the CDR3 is TGTGCCAGCAGCTTAGGGGCAGGCATTACCTCTGGGGCCAACGTCCTGACTTTC. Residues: CASSLGAGITSGANVLTF.

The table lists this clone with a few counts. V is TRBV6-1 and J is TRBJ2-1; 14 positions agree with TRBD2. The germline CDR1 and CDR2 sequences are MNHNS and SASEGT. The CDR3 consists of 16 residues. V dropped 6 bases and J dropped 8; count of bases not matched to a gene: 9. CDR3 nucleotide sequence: TGTGCCAGCAGCCGACTAGCGGGGGGGCCCGGCGATGAGCAGTTCTTC. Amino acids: CASSRLAGGPGDEQFF.

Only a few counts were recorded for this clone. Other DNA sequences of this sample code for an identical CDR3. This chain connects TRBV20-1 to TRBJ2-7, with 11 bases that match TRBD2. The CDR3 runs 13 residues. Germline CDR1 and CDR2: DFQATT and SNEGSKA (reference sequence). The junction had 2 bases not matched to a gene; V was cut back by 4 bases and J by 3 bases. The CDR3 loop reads CSATGLAGYEQYF. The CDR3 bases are TGCAGTGCTACAGGACTAGCGGGCTACGAGCAGTACTTC.

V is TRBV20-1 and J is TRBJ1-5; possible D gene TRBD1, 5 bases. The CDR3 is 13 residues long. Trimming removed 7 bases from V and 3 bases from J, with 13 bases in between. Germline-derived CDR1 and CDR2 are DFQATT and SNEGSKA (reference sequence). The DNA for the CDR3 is TGCAGTGTTGGTGGGGCTGCCAATCAGCCCCAGCATTTT. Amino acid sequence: CSVGGAANQPQHF.

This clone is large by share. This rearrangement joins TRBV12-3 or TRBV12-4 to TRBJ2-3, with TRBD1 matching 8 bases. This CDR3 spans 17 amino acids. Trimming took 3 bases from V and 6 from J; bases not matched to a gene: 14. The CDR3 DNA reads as TGTGCCAGCAGTTTCCAGATCGGGACAGGCCTTGGGGATACGCAGTATTTT. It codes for CASSFQIGTGLGDTQYF.

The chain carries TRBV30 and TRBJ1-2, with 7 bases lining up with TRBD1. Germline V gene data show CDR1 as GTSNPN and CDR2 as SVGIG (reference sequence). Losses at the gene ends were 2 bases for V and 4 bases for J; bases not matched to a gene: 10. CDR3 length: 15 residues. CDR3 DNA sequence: TGTGCCTGGAGTACCGAAGGGGGCACTAGCTATGGCTACACCTTC. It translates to CAWSTEGGTSYGYTF.

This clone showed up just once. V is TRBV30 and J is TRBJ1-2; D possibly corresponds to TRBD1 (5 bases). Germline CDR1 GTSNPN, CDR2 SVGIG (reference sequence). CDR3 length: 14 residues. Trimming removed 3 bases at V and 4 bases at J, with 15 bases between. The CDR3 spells CAWRTLEGFYGYTF. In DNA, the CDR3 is TGTGCCTGGAGGACACTGGAGGGGTTCTATGGCTACACCTTC. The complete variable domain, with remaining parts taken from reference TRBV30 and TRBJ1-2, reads SQTIHQWPATLVQPVGSPLSLECTVEGTSNPNLYWYRQAAGRGLQLLFYSVGIGQISSEVPQNLSASRPQDRQFILSSKKLLLSDSGFYLCAWRTLEGFYGYTFGSGTRLTVV.

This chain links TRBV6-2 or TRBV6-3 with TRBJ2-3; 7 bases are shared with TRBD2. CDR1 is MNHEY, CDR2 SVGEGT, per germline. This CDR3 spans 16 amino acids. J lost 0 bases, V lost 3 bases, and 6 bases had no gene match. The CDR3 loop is CASSYFLGGSTDTQYF. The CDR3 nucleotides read TGTGCCAGCAGTTATTTTCTGGGGGGGAGCACAGATACGCAGTATTTT.

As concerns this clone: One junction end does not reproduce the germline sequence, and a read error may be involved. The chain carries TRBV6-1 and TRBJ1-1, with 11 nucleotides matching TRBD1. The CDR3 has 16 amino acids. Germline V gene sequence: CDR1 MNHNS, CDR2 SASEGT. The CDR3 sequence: CASGSLGQGARTESFF. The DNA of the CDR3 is TGTGCCAGCGGATCCTTAGGACAGGGGGCGCGTACTGAATCTTTCTTT.